This TCR beta chain is drawn from a study of shared clonotypes between healthy human individuals (dated by TCRdb to the early 2020s). With regard to the full study: Two women and a few men aged 18 to 49 years were included in the cohort. For each donor, CD4 naive and CD4 memory were each given three plates, CD8 naive was given two plates, and CD8 memory was given one plate. The study deeply sequenced blood TCR repertoires of about 5 healthy adults to estimate repertoire size and the extent of clonotype sharing between individuals. To increase sequencing depth and limit assay-specific biases, different laboratories used diverse techniques to prepare libraries and sequence TCR repertoires. Between about 0.8 and 9.5 billion PBMCs per donor were obtained by leukapheresis.

In the case of this clone: Its antigen is currently not known. One base away there is no much larger clone; base qualities are not given.

Using the deep immunoSEQ assay, TCR CDR3 regions were amplified from genomic DNA by multiplex PCR. Extracted genomic DNA from each cell subset was distributed evenly across all wells of several immunoSEQ 96-well plates, and each plate was treated as a replicate. For sorted subsets, about 210 ng of genomic DNA, equivalent to 25,000 to 35,000 T cell genomes, went into each replicate PCR. The purified libraries were quantified using a Qubit 3.0 fluorometer, sized with a Bioanalyzer 2100, and then quantified again using the KAPA Library Quantification kit. Every immunoSEQ 96-well plate was sequenced on a separate single-read 150-cycle Illumina NextSeq 550 flow cell. As for the original processing: Because the immunoSEQ output held only junctional sequences and lacked quality scores, the filtering could not match the filtering applied to full-length reads. To assign V/J genes and CDR3, sequences were annotated using PyIR, a Python wrapper for IgBLAST v1.9, with IMGT germline references. Reads were filtered out if the reads had weak V/J assignments (E-value above 1e-6), no CDR3, stop codons, out-of-frame junctions, or ambiguous translated residues. V3J clonotypes were defined as sequences sharing the same inferred V gene, J gene, and CDR3 amino acid sequence. Percentage overlap between repertoires was computed as shared unique clonotypes divided by the size of the smaller repertoire. Three approaches were used to assess repertoire richness: RTK rarefaction, the Chao1 estimator, and Recon v2.1 estimates of unobserved clonotypes. Generation probabilities for all TCRbeta clonotypes obtained by the gDNA method from a handful of donors were computed using OLGA. TCRdb retrieved this table from immuneACCESS and kept in-frame rearrangements only. Not all clones are present; in checked studies, unresolved V genes account for under half, and no reason is known for the remainder. Clonal size and the V and J genes are those of that table, whereas D and trimming came from the DNA. The sample yields 2,100,000 or so clones; approximately 94% were counted once. Together, the top ten hold roughly 0.13% of the sample.

Donors were healthy HIV-negative adults with no recently reported acute infections or vaccinations. Every donor was a Caucasian adult living in Nashville, Tennessee, USA. CD4+ T cells were enriched by magnetic negative selection; naive cells were then positively selected on CD45RA, and the negative fraction formed the memory subset. After blood collection by leukapheresis, PBMCs were isolated using Ficoll-Histopaque density gradient centrifugation and then cryopreserved in the vapor phase of liquid nitrogen. Analytical flow cytometry was used to check the purity and quantity of every magnetically sorted T cell population. From each sorted fraction, genomic DNA was isolated and quantified by UV absorbance on a Nanodrop 2000c. The full study reports these points: Naive subsets generally had larger estimated clonotype richness than memory subsets. Compared with non-shared clonotypes, clonotypes shared by all four sorted-subset donors had higher generation probabilities. Sampling was restricted to blood, and TCR repertoires in tissues likely differ from the TCR repertoires found in blood. Incomplete sequencing was indicated by rarefaction of sorted-subset datasets, despite the large sequencing depth. The small number of donors limited the genetic and exposure-history diversity represented. Sharing across a handful of donors was observed for approximately 5% of naive CD4, over 3% of naive CD8, over 2% of memory CD4, and about 0.4% of memory CD8 clonotypes. Based on pairwise subsampling, the degree of clonotype sharing among donors was expected to be affected by sequencing depth.

The receptor was isolated from a man between 18 and 29 years old in good health. The sequenced sample was naive CD4+ T cells sorted from blood. The sample's cell subset or site label, in plain terms: CD45RA+ positively selected.

The encoded CDR3 is CASTDPGLGAFF. The bases are TGTGCCAGCACGGATCCGGGCTTAGGTGCTTTCTTT. The chain uses TRBV28 and TRBJ1-1, with the D gene not clear enough to name. V is reduced by 7 bases and J by 11 bases, leaving a spacing of 17 bases between them. Taken from cysteine to phenylalanine, the CDR3 has 12 residues. Only the CDR3 part of the read is kept: 36 bases, read in frame from the first base. CDR1 and CDR2, per the germline V gene, are MDHEN and SYDVKM.